This TCR beta chain was identified during a study of post-analysis software for immune sequencing data. Background on the study: The study covered relapsing-remitting, secondary progressive and progressive-relapsing courses of multiple sclerosis.

Germline assignment: CDR1 SQVTM and CDR2 ANQGSEA. V gave up 7 bases and J gave up 6 bases; unmatched junction bases: 12. The CDR3 is made up of 14 amino acids. Study-wide results and caveats: Patients carried several TRBV segments more frequently than controls did, and TRBV5-6, TRBV5-1 and TRBV20-1 were among them. Multiple sclerosis was associated with a significant reduction in normalized Chao1 diversity relative to controls.

cDNA libraries of TCR beta carried unique molecular identifiers. TCRdb analysed the PCR reads with MiXCR anew, one entry per CDR3 protein. Of fewer than 600,000 distinct CDR3 sequences in the sample, around 40% were seen once. Concerning this clonotype itself: The target antigen is unknown.

The TCR comes from a girl aged 10 to 17 with multiple sclerosis. Input material: blood. The chain links TRBV29-1 to TRBJ2-1; TRBD1 matches at 7 bases. DNA of the CDR3: TGCAGCGGATACGGGACAGAAGAGGTCAATGAGCAGTTCTTC. Its protein product is CSGYGTEEVNEQFF.